Below, 29 T cell receptor beta chains from the same sample are listed, as sequenced in a study of T-cell memory formation after mild COVID-19. MiXCR, applied by TCRdb to the 5' RACE reads, yields one record per CDR3 protein. The repertoire includes 550,000 to 600,000 distinct CDR3 sequences, around 16% of them detected once, and just over 8% sits in the top ten. The sequenced sample consisted of PBMCs or a T cell subset sorted from them (not recorded which). The receptors here all came from an adult woman who had mild COVID-19 (a few samples of this study predate the infection). Cell type and time point are not known.

The table lists this clonotype with a few counts. This rearrangement joins TRBV10-3 to TRBJ1-1; D might be TRBD1 (5 bases). The length of the CDR3 is 14 residues. The germline V and J ends were trimmed by 7 bases and 4 bases, with 16 bases remaining between them. CDR1 is ENHRY and CDR2 is SYGVKD in the germline V gene. The CDR3: CAIMTGTQGTEAFF. The CDR3 nucleotides are TGTGCCATCATGACCGGGACTCAGGGCACTGAAGCTTTCTTT.

This clonotype was counted a few times. The genes are TRBV7-6 and TRBJ1-1; a possible D gene is TRBD1 (6 bases). Deletions cut 5 bases from V and 7 bases from J, with 17 bases between. In germline, CDR1 is SGHVS, CDR2 FNYEAQ. This CDR3 region has 14 residues. The CDR3 spells CASSPPGGPLEAFF. DNA for the CDR3: TGTGCCAGCAGCCCCCCGGGGGGGCCTCTTGAAGCTTTCTTT.

J is TRBJ2-2 and V is TRBV27; D might be TRBD1 (8 bases). Trimming left V 3 bases short and J 3 bases short, with 14 bases between. Germline-derived CDR1 and CDR2 are MNHEY and SMNVEV (reference sequence). The length of the CDR3 is 16 residues. The CDR3 spells CASSFSTGGDTGELFF. The CDR3 nucleotides are TGTGCCAGCAGTTTCTCCACAGGGGGGGACACCGGGGAGCTGTTTTTT.

The gene calls are TRBV6-6 and TRBJ1-1; D not certain. The germline gives CDR1 MNHNY, CDR2 SVGAGI (reference sequence). The CDR3 totals 14 residues. Between the trimmed V and J ends, which lost 5 bases and 3 bases, there was a span of 13 bases. CDR3 nucleotide sequence: TGTGCCAGCAGTAATACCCATGGGGACACTGAAGCTTTCTTT. It translates to CASSNTHGDTEAFF.

This chain uses TRBV11-3 with TRBJ2-5, with 8 bases matching TRBD2. The CDR3 is 15 amino acids. Trimming at V came to 2 bases and at J to 5 bases, leaving 7 bases not matched to a gene. In germline, CDR1 is SGHNT, CDR2 YENEEA. The CDR3 coding sequence is TGTGCCAGCAGCTTATCGGGGGGGCCTTCGGAGACCCAGTACTTC. It codes for CASSLSGGPSETQYF.

V usage is TRBV7-2 and J usage is TRBJ2-2; D gene uncertain. The CDR3 extends over 16 amino acids. The germline V gene has CDR1 SGHTA and CDR2 FQGNSA. Trimming took 4 bases from V and 4 from J, leaving 16 bases between them. CDR3 residues: CASSSGRVDATGELFF. For the CDR3, the DNA is TGTGCCAGCAGCTCCGGGCGAGTAGATGCCACCGGGGAGCTGTTTTTT.

This clonotype was seen more than once but under ten times. The chain employs TRBV30 and TRBJ1-1; tentatively, D is TRBD1 (6 bases). Trimming pared 5 bases from V and 7 bases from J, leaving 17 bases between. The CDR3 sequence is 13 residues long. Germline-derived CDR1 and CDR2 are GTSNPN and SVGIG (reference sequence). The CDR3 nucleotides are TGTGCCTGGGGTACAGGGATTGGATATGAAGCTTTCTTT. It specifies CAWGTGIGYEAFF. The entire variable domain, with the rest obtained from reference TRBV30 and TRBJ1-1, is as follows: SQTIHQWPATLVQPVGSPLSLECTVEGTSNPNLYWYRQAAGRGLQLLFYSVGIGQISSEVPQNLSASRPQDRQFILSSKKLLLSDSGFYLCAWGTGIGYEAFFGQGTRLTVV.

This clonotype turned up a few times. The CDR3 here is CASSERAENSYNEQFF. CDR3 DNA sequence: TGTGCCAGCAGTGAACGGGCGGAGAATTCCTACAATGAGCAGTTCTTC. The J gene is TRBJ2-1, the V gene TRBV6-1, with unresolved D. The germline gives CDR1 MNHNS, CDR2 SASEGT. The CDR3 is 16 residues long. Trimming cost V 2 bases and J 1 base, with 12 bases left between them.

The chain is built from TRBV19 and TRBJ2-2; perhaps D is TRBD1 or TRBD2 (5 bases each). The CDR3 totals 16 residues. V lost 2 bases and J 7 bases, leaving 17 bases between the germline ends. Germline-derived CDR1 and CDR2 are LNHDA and SQIVND (reference sequence). The CDR3 coding sequence is TGTGCCAGTAGTATAATAGAGGGGTTAGTGAACGGGGAGCTGTTTTTT. This encodes CASSIIEGLVNGELFF.

This chain connects TRBV4-3 to TRBJ2-3; 10 bases line up with TRBD2. The CDR3 consists of 16 residues. The germline V gene encodes CDR1 LGHNA and CDR2 YSLEER. The junction had 5 bases not matched to a gene; V was cut back by 0 bases and J by 5 bases. DNA of the CDR3: TGCGCCAGCAGCCAAGATCCGGGACTAGCGAGAGATACGCAGTATTTT. Translated: CASSQDPGLARDTQYF.

The chain couples TRBV19 to TRBJ2-2; D unresolved. This CDR3 is built from 14 residues. Germline values: CDR1 LNHDA, CDR2 SQIVND (reference sequence). Trimming cost V 5 bases and J 5 bases, with 12 bases left between them. The CDR3 is CASSWPSGTGELFF. DNA of the CDR3: TGTGCCAGTAGTTGGCCTTCTGGGACCGGGGAGCTGTTTTTT.

V gene TRBV12-3 or TRBV12-4 combines with J gene TRBJ2-1, with 8 bases aligning to TRBD2. Unmatched junction bases numbered 9, after V lost 6 bases and J lost 5 bases. This CDR3 region has 15 residues. The CDR3 nucleotides are TGTGCCAGCAGCCCCCCGGGAGGGCCGGACAATGAGCAGTTCTTC. Encoded protein: CASSPPGGPDNEQFF.

This clonotype was seen a few times. This chain joins TRBV29-1 and TRBJ1-1, with TRBD1 matching 7 bases. J was trimmed by 5 bases and V by 4 bases; bases with no gene match: 7. The CDR3 runs to 13 residues. Germline CDR1 is SQVTM and CDR2 is ANQGSEA. The CDR3 DNA reads as TGCAGCGTTGTTCAGGGGGGAAGGACTGAAGCTTTCTTT. This gives the protein CSVVQGGRTEAFF.

This clonotype was detected only a few times. This chain joins TRBV5-5 and TRBJ2-3; possibly TRBD1 or TRBD2 for D (6 bases each). The V gene's germline CDR1 is SGHKS and CDR2 YYEKEE (reference sequence). V was trimmed by 0 bases and J by 2 bases, leaving 13 bases between them. The CDR3 totals 16 residues. Here the CDR3 reads CASSLVGAGITDTQYF. DNA of the CDR3: TGTGCCAGCAGCTTGGTGGGGGCGGGGATCACAGATACGCAGTATTTT.

This clonotype was picked up a small number of times. V usage is TRBV18 and J usage is TRBJ2-4; weak D call: TRBD2 (5 bases). The CDR3 extends over 14 amino acids. The germline V gene encodes CDR1 KGHSH and CDR2 LQKENI. V dropped 3 bases and J dropped 10 bases, with 16 bases sitting between them. As DNA, the CDR3 is TGTGCCAGCTCACCTTATCACGAAGGAGGAATTCAGTACTTC. Amino acid sequence: CASSPYHEGGIQYF.

The chain links TRBV4-3 to TRBJ2-7; 10 nucleotides agree with TRBD2. Trimming at V came to 2 bases and at J to 7 bases, leaving 11 bases not matched to a gene. The CDR3 has 16 residues. The germline V gene encodes CDR1 LGHNA and CDR2 YSLEER. This CDR3 reads CASSQPPSGGLGEQYF. CDR3 DNA: TGCGCCAGCAGCCAACCCCCTAGCGGGGGACTTGGGGAGCAGTACTTC.

Ten or more counts support this clonotype. V and J are TRBV5-1 and TRBJ2-5; 13 positions match TRBD2. Germline values: CDR1 SGHRS, CDR2 YFSETQ. V shed 3 bases and J 5 bases; nucleotides not matched to a gene: 7. This CDR3 spans 16 amino acids. The CDR3 bases are TGCGCCAGCAGCTCATCGGGGACTAGCGGGATTGAGACCCAGTACTTC. Translation gives CASSSSGTSGIETQYF.

This clonotype appeared a few times. The chain recombines TRBV6-5 with TRBJ1-6; D gene ambiguous. The germline CDR1 and CDR2 sequences are MNHEY and SVGAGI. Trimming cost V 8 bases and J 7 bases, with 12 bases left between them. CDR3 size: 13 residues. The CDR3 sequence: CASSRFQNSPLHF. The CDR3 DNA sequence: TGTGCCAGCTCAAGGTTCCAGAATTCACCCCTCCACTTT.

The chain links TRBV19 to TRBJ1-2, with D possibly TRBD1 on 5 matching bases. The germline gives CDR1 LNHDA, CDR2 SQIVND (reference sequence). V was cut by 7 bases and J by 2 bases, with 17 bases left in between. This CDR3 has 15 residues. CDR3 sequence reads: CASNNWDSGNYGYTF. CDR3 coding DNA: TGTGCCAGTAACAACTGGGACTCGGGGAACTATGGCTACACCTTC.

V gene TRBV14 combines with J gene TRBJ2-3, with D possibly called TRBD1 or TRBD2 (5 bases each). The germline CDR1 and CDR2 sequences are SGHDN and FVKESK. This CDR3 contains 16 residues. The V end was cut by 4 bases, the J end by 0 bases, with 14 bases between. CDR3 coding DNA: TGTGCCAGCAGCCTAGTCGAGGGGCGGAGCACAGATACGCAGTATTTT. It translates to CASSLVEGRSTDTQYF.

The rearrangement links TRBV7-9 to TRBJ1-2; D possibly corresponds to TRBD1 (5 bases). The CDR3 sequence is 18 residues long. Trimming took 2 bases from V and 4 from J, leaving 23 bases between them. Looked up from germline, CDR1 is SEHNR and CDR2 is FQNEAQ (reference sequence). CDR3 bases: TGTGCCAGCAGCTTACCCTCCCGGGACGGCGGTTATAGCTATGGCTACACCTTC. This translates into CASSLPSRDGGYSYGYTF.

The gene calls are TRBV5-1 and TRBJ1-4; TRBD1 agrees at 8 bases. V gave up 3 bases and J gave up 0 bases; unmatched junction bases: 4. The CDR3 is 16 amino acids. Per germline, CDR1 SGHRS and CDR2 YFSETQ. CDR3 in DNA: TGCGCCAGCAGCTGGTGGGACAGGACAACTAATGAAAAACTGTTTTTT. Its translation is CASSWWDRTTNEKLFF.

The sample holds a few counts of this clonotype. CDR3 sequence reads: CASRRNTGQPRTGELFF. CDR3 sequence (DNA): TGTGCCAGCAGACGAAATACGGGCCAGCCCCGTACCGGGGAGCTGTTTTTT. The chain couples TRBV11-2 to TRBJ2-2; no clear D gene. Between the trimmed V and J ends, which lost 6 bases and 5 bases, there was a span of 22 bases. The CDR3 contains 17 residues. From germline, CDR1 is SGHAT and CDR2 FQNNGV.

The chain carries TRBV20-1 and TRBJ1-1; D might be TRBD1 (5 bases). The CDR3 has 15 amino acids. Trimming cost V 0 bases and J 5 bases, with 16 bases left between them. Germline CDR1 DFQATT, CDR2 SNEGSKA (reference sequence). The CDR3 region is CSARDRSGGLTEAFF. In nucleotides, the CDR3 is TGCAGTGCTAGAGATCGTAGTGGGGGTCTGACTGAAGCTTTCTTT.

This clonotype appeared a few times. The chain employs TRBV27 and TRBJ2-3, with a weak D call TRBD2 (5 bases). Germline V gene lookup returns CDR1 MNHEY and CDR2 SMNVEV (reference sequence). The CDR3 runs to 17 residues. V shed 1 base and J shed 2 bases, with 16 bases lying between them. The CDR3 is CASSLLSPYRDTDTQYF. The CDR3 DNA is TGTGCCAGCAGTTTATTGAGTCCCTACCGGGACACAGATACGCAGTATTTT.

This clonotype appeared many times. The V gene is TRBV7-9, the J gene TRBJ1-3, with D uncertain. CDR3 size: 12 residues. Germline V gene sequence: CDR1 SEHNR, CDR2 FQNEAQ (reference sequence). The V and J ends lost 2 bases and 4 bases respectively, with 3 bases between them. This CDR3 is CASSLMGNTIYF. As DNA, the CDR3 is TGTGCCAGCAGCTTAATGGGAAACACCATATATTTT.

The V and J genes are TRBV25-1 and TRBJ2-5, with 7 positions matching TRBD2. Germline V gives CDR1 MGHDK, CDR2 SYGVNS. The V and J ends lost 4 bases and 5 bases, in that order; junction bases with no gene match: 7. The CDR3 loop spans 14 amino acids. The CDR3 coding sequence is TGTGCCAGCAGTGGTCTCGGGGGGTTGGAGACCCAGTACTTC. It is translated as CASSGLGGLETQYF.

The chain uses TRBV18 and TRBJ2-7, with D perhaps TRBD2 (5 bases). V dropped 1 base and J dropped 6 bases, with 16 bases sitting between them. Germline V gives CDR1 KGHSH, CDR2 LQKENI. This CDR3 has 15 amino acids. The CDR3 is CASSPRELLNGEQYF. CDR3 nucleotides: TGTGCCAGCTCACCACGGGAGCTTCTAAACGGCGAGCAGTACTTC.

There are many counts of this clonotype. The chain uses TRBV4-3 and TRBJ1-1, with no clear D. Germline CDR1 reads LGHNA; CDR2 reads YSLEER. Trimming took 4 bases from V and 0 from J, leaving 18 bases between them. The CDR3 spans 17 residues. The CDR3 protein is CASSRQGWKFMNTEAFF. In DNA form, the CDR3 reads TGCGCCAGCAGCCGACAAGGGTGGAAGTTCATGAACACTGAAGCTTTCTTT.